Listed here are 19 T cell receptor beta chains from one sample, sequenced in a study of graft-versus-host responses after intestinal transplantation. Assay: immunoSEQ multiplex PCR; the TCRdb copy retains only in-frame clones and omits some. The repertoire holds 100,000 or so clones, with around 93% as singletons. Their cognate antigens are unknown. Material: unstimulated CD8+ T cells sorted from spleen or lymph node cells, obtained before intestinal transplant. The receptors were gathered from a human donor who received an intestinal transplant.

The chain is built from TRBV6-5 and TRBJ2-7, with 9 bases lining up with TRBD1. V shed 2 bases and J 4 bases; nucleotides not matched to a gene: 9. Germline V gives CDR1 MNHEY, CDR2 SVGAGI. The CDR3 length is 16 residues. The CDR3 region has the DNA TGTGCCAGCAGTTACACATCAACAGGGACAGGGTACGAGCAGTACTTC. Translating gives CASSYTSTGTGYEQYF.

DNA for the CDR3: TGTGCCAGCAGCTTAGACAGTCTAGCGGGGAGGACCTACGAGCAGTACTTC. This sequence encodes CASSLDSLAGRTYEQYF. The chain couples TRBV11-2 to TRBJ2-7; 9 bases map to TRBD2. Looked up from germline, CDR1 is SGHAT and CDR2 is FQNNGV. This CDR3 comprises 17 residues. The junction had 8 bases not matched to a gene; V was cut back by 0 bases and J by 2 bases.

The chain recombines TRBV11-2 with TRBJ1-1; D unclear. Between the trimmed V and J ends, which lost 3 bases and 4 bases, there was a span of 6 bases. This CDR3 contains 12 residues. Looked up from germline, CDR1 is SGHAT and CDR2 is FQNNGV. Written as DNA, the CDR3 is TGTGCCAGCAGCTTTGAGAGCACTGAAGCTTTCTTT. This sequence encodes CASSFESTEAFF.

The chain has TRBV18 and TRBJ2-1, with 8 bases matching TRBD2. The CDR3 consists of 17 residues. The V and J ends lost 3 bases and 6 bases, in that order; junction bases with no gene match: 13. CDR1 is KGHSH, CDR2 LQKENI, per germline. The CDR3 loop is CASSPGERGLDVNEQFF. The CDR3 bases are TGTGCCAGCTCACCTGGCGAAAGGGGACTAGATGTCAATGAGCAGTTCTTC.

This chain uses TRBV30 with TRBJ2-3; the match to TRBD1 covers 9 bases. The CDR3 is 14 residues long. After removal of 5 bases from V and 1 base from J, the junction contained 4 bases not matched to a gene. The germline V gene has CDR1 GTSNPN and CDR2 SVGIG (reference sequence). The CDR3 DNA reads as TGTGCCTGGGAACAGGGGGCAGGCACAGATACGCAGTATTTT. The encoded protein is CAWEQGAGTDTQYF.

This clone showed up just once. The chain employs TRBV7-9 and TRBJ1-1; possibly TRBD1 for D (6 bases). The CDR3 is 18 amino acids. Deletions cut 5 bases from V and 4 bases from J, with 26 bases between. Germline-derived CDR1 and CDR2 are SEHNR and FQNEAQ (reference sequence). The CDR3 coding sequence is TGTGCCAGCAGCCACCGACGGGGGGGAGGGACAATGGGCACTGAAGCTTTCTTT. Its protein is CASSHRRGGGTMGTEAFF.

This rearrangement joins TRBV4-1 to TRBJ1-2, with D possibly TRBD1 on 6 matching bases. V was trimmed by 4 bases and J by 0 bases, leaving 18 bases between them. In germline, CDR1 is MGHRA, CDR2 YSYEKL. The CDR3 covers 17 residues. The CDR3 DNA reads as TGCGCCAGCAGCCGGAAGGGGGGGGGCAGCACTAACTATGGCTACACCTTC. It specifies CASSRKGGGSTNYGYTF.

The table lists this clone with a count of one. The rearrangement links TRBV13 to TRBJ2-5, with 7 bases fitting TRBD1. CDR3 length: 13 residues. The germline gives CDR1 PRHDT, CDR2 FYEKMQ (reference sequence). J gave up 5 bases and V 5 bases, and 5 bases lay outside the gene matches. Written as DNA, the CDR3 is TGTGCCAGCAGCCCAGGGGGTGGTGAGACCCAGTACTTC. This gives the protein CASSPGGGETQYF. The full variable domain, with the rest looked up from reference TRBV13 and TRBJ2-5, is AAGVIQSPRHLIKEKRETATLKCYPIPRHDTVYWYQQGPGQDPQFLISFYEKMQSDKGSIPDRFSAQQFSDYHSELNMSSLELGDSALYFCASSPGGGETQYFGPGTRLLVL.

The chain combines TRBV2 with TRBJ1-1; a possible D gene is TRBD1 (6 bases). This CDR3 comprises 12 residues. V lost 11 bases and J lost 4, with 14 bases in between. Germline-derived CDR1 and CDR2 are SNHLY and FYNNEI. The CDR3 DNA reads TGTGCCTCCGAGACAGGCCCCACTGAAGCTTTCTTT. Amino acid sequence: CASETGPTEAFF.

V is TRBV6-5 and J is TRBJ2-5; TRBD1 is a possible D gene (6 bases). The CDR3 covers 14 residues. Deletions cut 5 bases from V and 4 bases from J, with 14 bases between. Per the germline V gene, CDR1 is MNHEY and CDR2 is SVGAGI. CDR3 amino acids: CASSTRDTGETQYF. The CDR3 nucleotides are TGTGCCAGCAGTACACGGGACACGGGAGAGACCCAGTACTTC.

This clone was picked up a small number of times. CDR3 residues: CASSQVSGNRVIGNTIYF. DNA of the CDR3: TGCGCCAGCAGCCAAGTGAGTGGAAACAGGGTGATTGGAAACACCATATATTTT. V usage is TRBV4-1 and J usage is TRBJ1-3; maybe TRBD1 (6 bases). The germline V gene has CDR1 MGHRA and CDR2 YSYEKL. Trimming stripped 1 base from V and 3 bases from J, with 19 bases between. The CDR3 contains 18 residues.

The J gene is TRBJ2-1, the V gene TRBV23-1; perhaps TRBD2 as D (5 bases). TRBV23-1 falls under the ORF class, with uncertain function. V was cut by 2 bases and J by 4 bases, with 6 bases left in between. The CDR3 contains 13 residues. CDR3: CASSQRGYNEQFF. The CDR3 DNA is TGCGCCAGCAGTCAACGAGGGTACAATGAGCAGTTCTTC.

The sample holds a few counts of this clone. The rearrangement uses TRBV10-1 and TRBJ2-7, with TRBD1 matching 9 bases. Germline CDR1 WNHNN, CDR2 SYGVQD (reference sequence). The trim removed 6 bases at V and 4 bases at J, leaving 4 bases unmatched. This CDR3 has 13 residues. The CDR3 region is CASRGTGMYEQYF. The CDR3 region has the DNA TGCGCCAGCAGGGGGACAGGGATGTACGAGCAGTACTTC.

The rearrangement links TRBV4-3 to TRBJ1-1, with D possibly matching TRBD1 (5 bases). In germline, CDR1 is LGHNA, CDR2 YSLEER. The V and J ends lost 0 bases and 5 bases respectively, with 10 bases between them. This CDR3 is built from 14 residues. The DNA for the CDR3 is TGCGCCAGCAGCCAAGATACCGGGACTACTGAAGCTTTCTTT. Encoded protein: CASSQDTGTTEAFF.

This chain links TRBV11-2 with TRBJ1-1, with TRBD1 matching over 8 bases. CDR3 length: 12 amino acids. V was pared by 5 bases and J by 7 bases, with 3 bases of the junction left unmatched. Germline V CDR1 and CDR2: SGHAT, FQNNGV. The CDR3: CASSRGTGEAFF. CDR3 DNA: TGTGCCAGCAGCCGAGGGACAGGTGAAGCTTTCTTT.

V usage is TRBV7-9 and J usage is TRBJ2-1, with D perhaps matching TRBD1 (6 bases). Germline V gene data show CDR1 as SEHNR and CDR2 as FQNEAQ (reference sequence). This CDR3 is 18 amino acids long. V lost 2 bases and J lost 2, with 19 bases in between. In DNA form, the CDR3 reads TGTGCCAGCAGCTTATATATTCAGACAGGTATAACCTACAATGAGCAGTTCTTC. Protein: CASSLYIQTGITYNEQFF. Using reference TRBV7-9 and TRBJ2-1 for the parts outside the CDR3, the full variable domain is DTGVSQNPRHKITKRGQNVTFRCDPISEHNRLYWYRQTLGQGPEFLTYFQNEAQLEKSRLLSDRFSAERPKGSFSTLEIQRTEQGDSAMYLCASSLYIQTGITYNEQFFGPGTRLTVL.

The chain has TRBV4-3 and TRBJ2-7; 12 bases agree with TRBD2. This CDR3 contains 15 residues. Per germline, CDR1 LGHNA and CDR2 YSLEER. The V segment lost 1 base and the J segment 7 bases; nucleotides outside the gene matches: 5. CDR3 sequence reads: CASSQGTSGAVEQYF. The CDR3 bases are TGCGCCAGCAGCCAAGGGACTAGCGGGGCCGTGGAGCAGTACTTC.

Turning to this clone: Other DNA sequences from this sample encode an identical CDR3 as well. The gene calls are TRBV27 and TRBJ1-2, with 7 bases identical to TRBD1. Germline V gene lookup returns CDR1 MNHEY and CDR2 SMNVEV (reference sequence). This CDR3 is 13 amino acids long. The V and J ends lost 9 bases and 8 bases, in that order; junction bases with no gene match: 12. The CDR3 spells CASSVGGAEGYTF. CDR3 in DNA: TGTGCCAGTAGTGTAGGGGGCGCGGAGGGCTACACCTTC.

The rearrangement uses TRBV27 and TRBJ2-6; possibly TRBD1 for D (5 bases). This CDR3 has 15 residues. Germline lookup yields CDR1 MNHEY and CDR2 SMNVEV (reference sequence). Trimming pared 4 bases from V and 3 bases from J, leaving 10 bases between. The CDR3 DNA reads as TGTGCCAGCAGTTCTGGGGCGAGTGGGGCCAACGTCCTGACTTTC. This encodes CASSSGASGANVLTF.